This T cell receptor beta chain was sequenced for a study of CXCR3-negative and CXCR3-positive naive CD8 T cells. Every CD8+ subset sample held a few hundred thousand flow-sorted cells, done in triplicate. UMI-labeled 5' RACE TRB cDNA libraries were prepared from the cells. TCRdb reprocessed the 5' RACE reads; each CDR3 protein has one entry and no DNA is given. The sample's table shows about 5,800 distinct CDR3 sequences. The CDR3 runs to 16 residues. CDR1 is MNHEY and CDR2 is SVGAGI in the germline V gene. The J gene is TRBJ2-7, the V gene TRBV6-5; TCRdb returns TRBD1, unconfirmable since there is no DNA. Source material: naive CXCR3- CD8+ T cells from blood. As to subset: CD45RO-CCR7+CD27+CD95- naive CD8+ T cells lacking CXCR3 (TNR3-). The receptor's source is a human donor in good health. Some clones in this sample may be carry-over from other donors' samples. This CDR3 is CASSYSPRAGLLEQYF.